The T cell receptor beta chain described here comes from a study of blood T cells in healthy people across ages. Findings of the study overall: Correlation between TCR beta diversity and naive T cell percentage was strong. Because donor CMV status was unknown, expanded clonotype changes were possibly confounded.

A J-beta primer mix and a sample-barcoded 5' primer were used in a second PCR of roughly 7 to 12 cycles. TCRdb analysed the 5' RACE reads with MiXCR anew, one entry per CDR3 protein. This sample has some 1.1 million distinct CDR3 sequences, with less than 45% found just once. V lost 5 bases and J lost 5; bases outside the gene matches: 12. This CDR3 contains 16 residues. Germline V lookup: CDR1 SGHTA, CDR2 FQGNSA. A word on this clonotype: Its antigen remains unknown.

The rearrangement uses TRBV7-2 and TRBJ2-1; the match to TRBD1 covers 7 bases. This TCR derives from a man aged 18 to 30 in good health. Sequenced sample: blood. Here the CDR3 DNA reads TGTGCCAGCAGCCTAGTTACTAGGGGACAGAACAATGAGCAGTTCTTC. Translated, it gives CASSLVTRGQNNEQFF.